The 27 T cell receptor beta chains given below trace back to one sample, sequenced in a study of regulatory T cells in long-lasting Graves disease. CDR3 regions were amplified by Arm-PCR using iRepertoire HTBI primers to build TCR beta libraries. TCRdb analysed the multiplex PCR reads with MiXCR anew, one entry per CDR3 protein. Of around 450,000 distinct CDR3 sequences listed, about 22% are singletons. The time point: persistent/refractory GD, antithyroid drugs over 5 years with positive TRAb. From RNA extracted from PBMCs, the TCR library was made. Sample: peripheral blood mononuclear cells (PBMCs), taken when the disease was refractory, from a patient treated with antithyroid drugs. These TCRs come from a female donor with Graves disease.

This clonotype has only a few counts. The DNA for the CDR3 is TGCAGTGCTAGAAGGGCTGGGATCGACACTGAAGCTTTCTTT. It specifies CSARRAGIDTEAFF. The genes are TRBV20-1 and TRBJ1-1, with D uncertain. The CDR3 consists of 14 residues. In germline, CDR1 is DFQATT, CDR2 SNEGSKA (reference sequence). Trimming removed 2 bases at V and 3 bases at J, with 13 bases between.

This clonotype was seen ten or more times. The rearrangement uses TRBV6-1 and TRBJ1-5; no definite D call. Germline V gene data show CDR1 as MNHNS and CDR2 as SASEGT. The CDR3 loop spans 17 amino acids. Deletions cut 7 bases from V and 1 base from J, with 20 bases between. The CDR3 DNA sequence: TGTGCCAGCACTCAAATCCGCGGGGTGTTGAGCAATCAGCCCCAGCATTTT. This translates into CASTQIRGVLSNQPQHF.

This clonotype showed up many times. This chain joins TRBV30 and TRBJ2-5, with TRBD1 as a possible D gene (6 bases). Germline assignment: CDR1 GTSNPN and CDR2 SVGIG (reference sequence). V lost 0 bases, J lost 4 bases, and 6 bases lay in between. This CDR3 contains 12 residues. Written as DNA, the CDR3 is TGTGCCTGGAGTGTACAGGGAGAGACCCAGTACTTC. This translates into CAWSVQGETQYF.

This clonotype was detected many times. This chain uses TRBV28 with TRBJ2-5; 8 nucleotides line up with TRBD2. The CDR3 runs 15 residues. V was pared by 8 bases and J by 2 bases, with 10 bases of the junction left unmatched. Germline lookup yields CDR1 MDHEN and CDR2 SYDVKM. CDR3 sequence (DNA): TGTGCCAGCGGAGGGGAGGCGGGAGGACAAGAGACCCAGTACTTC. Protein product: CASGGEAGGQETQYF.

This clonotype occurred a few times. This clone may be a read error of a much larger clone one base away. The V call is TRBV28, the J call TRBJ2-7; TRBD2 matches at 9 bases. CDR3 length equals 12 residues. Germline CDR1 and CDR2: MDHEN and SYDVKM. This CDR3 reads CASSFSSGGPLF. In DNA form, the CDR3 reads TGTGCCAGCAGTTTCTCCAGCGGGGGGCCCCTCTTC. Full variable domain (remainder filled in from reference TRBV28 and TRBJ2-7): DVKVTQSSRYLVKRTGEKVFLECVQDMDHENMFWYRQDPGLGLRLIYFSYDVKMKEKGDIPEGYSVSREKKERFSLILESASTNQTSMYLCASSFSSGGPLFGPGTRLTVT.

The table lists this clonotype with many counts. The chain has TRBV28 and TRBJ1-5; the D is unclear. This CDR3 has 14 amino acids. From germline, CDR1 is MDHEN and CDR2 SYDVKM. V gave up 5 bases and J gave up 4 bases, with 12 bases separating them. The CDR3 DNA follows: TGTGCCAGCAGTGGAGAAATCCCTAATCAGCCCCAGCATTTT. Amino acids: CASSGEIPNQPQHF.

V usage is TRBV19 and J usage is TRBJ2-7; 7 nucleotides align to TRBD2. CDR1 is LNHDA and CDR2 is SQIVND in the germline V gene (reference sequence). Trimming cost V 3 bases and J 0 bases; bases outside gene matches: 5. CDR3 size: 15 residues. CDR3 sequence reads: CASSMRASGSYEQYF. In DNA form, the CDR3 reads TGTGCCAGTAGTATGAGGGCTAGCGGCTCCTACGAGCAGTACTTC.

This clonotype was picked up many times. The gene calls are TRBV20-1 and TRBJ2-7; D might be TRBD2 (5 bases). V shed 0 bases and J shed 6 bases, with 18 bases lying between them. The CDR3 is 15 residues long. Germline CDR1 DFQATT, CDR2 SNEGSKA (reference sequence). The CDR3 nucleotides read TGCAGTGCTAGAGATCGGAGGACGATTCTAGGCGAGCAGTACTTC. This codes for CSARDRRTILGEQYF.

This clonotype showed up many times. This sequence joins TRBV28 and TRBJ1-4; D not resolved. This CDR3 region has 13 residues. Germline CDR1 reads MDHEN; CDR2 reads SYDVKM. The DNA of the CDR3 is TGTGGTGGGATCTACGCCTGGTGCGAAAAACTGTTTTTT. The encoded protein is CGGIYAWCEKLFF.

This clonotype was recorded a few times. This sequence joins TRBV5-6 and TRBJ1-5; D gene ambiguous. Germline V lookup: CDR1 SGHDT, CDR2 YYEEEE. V lost 2 bases and J 4 bases, leaving 7 bases between the germline ends. CDR3 length: 13 amino acids. The CDR3 region is CASSFARNQPQHF. The CDR3 DNA follows: TGTGCCAGCAGCTTCGCCCGTAATCAGCCCCAGCATTTT. The whole variable domain, filled in from reference TRBV5-6 and TRBJ1-5, reads DAGVTQSPTHLIKTRGQQVTLRCSPKSGHDTVSWYQQALGQGPQFIFQYYEEEERQRGNFPDRFSGHQFPNYSSELNVNALLLGDSALYLCASSFARNQPQHFGDGTRLSIL.

This clonotype came up many times. This sequence joins TRBV15 and TRBJ1-2; unclear D gene. The CDR3 is 14 residues long. CDR1 is LNHNV and CDR2 is YYDKDF in the germline V gene (reference sequence). Trimming took 8 bases from V and 4 from J, leaving 17 bases between them. CDR3 protein: CATSNGEQLYGYTF. CDR3 nucleotide sequence: TGTGCCACCTCAAACGGGGAGCAACTCTATGGCTACACCTTC. Full variable domain (rest looked up from reference TRBV15 and TRBJ1-2): DAMVIQNPRYQVTQFGKPVTLSCSQTLNHNVMYWYQQKSSQAPKLLFHYYDKDFNNEADTPDNFQSRRPNTSFCFLDIRSPGLGDTAMYLCATSNGEQLYGYTFGSGTRLTVV.

This clonotype was seen a few times. The chain employs TRBV28 and TRBJ1-1; TRBD1 is a possible D gene (5 bases). Between the trimmed V and J ends, which lost 3 bases and 10 bases, there was a span of 18 bases. Germline CDR1 is MDHEN and CDR2 is SYDVKM. CDR3 length equals 14 residues. Here the CDR3 reads CASSFRMVGAGAFF. The CDR3 nucleotides are TGTGCCAGCAGTTTCAGGATGGTAGGGGCGGGAGCTTTCTTT. Drawing the rest from reference TRBV28 and TRBJ1-1, the complete variable domain is DVKVTQSSRYLVKRTGEKVFLECVQDMDHENMFWYRQDPGLGLRLIYFSYDVKMKEKGDIPEGYSVSREKKERFSLILESASTNQTSMYLCASSFRMVGAGAFFGQGTRLTVV.

This clonotype was picked up a small number of times. The chain joins TRBV13 to TRBJ1-1; the D gene is possibly TRBD1 (5 bases). Germline CDR1 is PRHDT and CDR2 is FYEKMQ (reference sequence). This CDR3 is built from 15 residues. V shed 5 bases and J shed 2 bases, with 15 bases lying between them. CDR3: CASSVKQETNTEAFF. In nucleotides, the CDR3 is TGTGCCAGCAGCGTTAAACAGGAGACCAACACTGAAGCTTTCTTT.

The chain carries TRBV3-1 and TRBJ1-5; no firm D call. CDR3 length equals 16 residues. Trimming stripped 0 bases from V and 3 bases from J, with 12 bases between. Germline V gene sequence: CDR1 LGHDT, CDR2 YNNKEL (reference sequence). The CDR3, as DNA: TGTGCCAGCAGCCAAGACGGACCAGGACCCAATCAGCCCCAGCATTTT. Its translation is CASSQDGPGPNQPQHF.

This clonotype appeared many times. The chain combines TRBV13 with TRBJ2-7, with TRBD2 matching 13 bases. The V and J ends lost 5 bases and 0 bases, in that order; junction bases with no gene match: 7. Per germline, CDR1 PRHDT and CDR2 FYEKMQ (reference sequence). The CDR3 loop spans 17 amino acids. The CDR3 reads CASSLTSGGRSSYEQYF. DNA of the CDR3: TGTGCCAGCAGCCTGACTAGCGGGGGGCGCAGCTCCTACGAGCAGTACTTC.

This clonotype came up a few times. The J gene is TRBJ1-5, the V gene TRBV7-9; 11 bases map to TRBD1. This CDR3 comprises 19 residues. The ends lost 3 bases at V and 1 base at J; junction bases unmatched: 11. CDR1 and CDR2 from the germline V gene are SEHNR and FQNEAQ (reference sequence). The CDR3 DNA reads as TGTGCCAGCAGCTTCTGTCTGGGACAGGGGGATTGCAGCAATCAGCCCCAGCATTTT. Translating gives CASSFCLGQGDCSNQPQHF.

At least ten counts were recorded for this clonotype. This chain joins TRBV2 and TRBJ2-2; TRBD2 might be the D (5 bases). V dropped 6 bases and J dropped 7 bases, with 9 bases sitting between them. The CDR3 sequence is 12 residues long. Germline lookup yields CDR1 SNHLY and CDR2 FYNNEI. CDR3 nucleotides: TGTGCCAGCAGCTCTGCGGGCGGGGAGCTGTTTTTT. Its translation is CASSSAGGELFF.

The table lists this clonotype with many counts. This rearrangement joins TRBV7-9 to TRBJ2-7; tentative D call: TRBD2 (7 bases). V was pared by 1 base and J by 5 bases, with 12 bases between. This CDR3 has 14 residues. Germline CDR1 reads SEHNR; CDR2 reads FQNEAQ (reference sequence). This chain's CDR3 is CASSLGGGQHEQYF. Here the CDR3 DNA reads TGTGCCAGCAGCTTAGGGGGGGGCCAGCACGAGCAGTACTTC.

This clonotype was counted between two and nine times. This chain joins TRBV5-1 and TRBJ2-2; 7 bases line up with TRBD1. V was clipped by 4 bases and J by 3 bases; unmatched bases: 3. Germline CDR1 is SGHRS and CDR2 is YFSETQ. The CDR3 contains 14 residues. The chain's CDR3 is CASSGDSYTGELFF. Here the CDR3 DNA reads TGCGCCAGCAGCGGGGACAGCTACACCGGGGAGCTGTTTTTT.

The chain couples TRBV11-3 to TRBJ2-5, with D possibly being TRBD2 (5 bases). With the DNA end fitting TRBJ2-1 better, the J assignment may be wrong. Germline CDR1 and CDR2: SGHNT and YENEEA. The CDR3 length is 15 residues. In DNA, the CDR3 is TGTGCCAGCAGCATCGGACTCGCCTCCTACAATGAGCAGTTCTTC. Translation: CASSIGLASYNEQFF.

The table lists this clonotype with many counts. V usage is TRBV20-1 and J usage is TRBJ1-5; 7 bases agree with TRBD1. J gave up 5 bases and V 1 base, and 5 bases lay outside the gene matches. Per germline, CDR1 DFQATT and CDR2 SNEGSKA (reference sequence). This CDR3 spans 14 amino acids. The CDR3 DNA sequence: TGCAGTGCTAGAGTAGGGGACAGAGATCAGCCCCAGCATTTT. Its protein product is CSARVGDRDQPQHF.

This clonotype has at least ten counts. This sequence joins TRBV12-3 or TRBV12-4 and TRBJ2-7; tentatively, D is TRBD1 (5 bases). The V gene lost 8 bases and the J gene lost 0 bases, with 11 bases spanning the gap. The length of the CDR3 is 13 residues. CDR3 DNA: TGTGCCAGCGGTCAGGGTAACTCCTACGAGCAGTACTTC. Protein sequence: CASGQGNSYEQYF.

This clonotype was observed a few times. CDR3 sequence reads: CASRFGGELFF. CDR3 in DNA: TGTGCCAGCCGGTTTGGAGGGGAGCTGTTTTTT. The chain uses TRBV13 and TRBJ2-2; D not resolved. This CDR3 has 11 residues. V lost 8 bases and J 8 bases, leaving 9 bases between the germline ends. In germline, CDR1 is PRHDT, CDR2 FYEKMQ (reference sequence).

This clonotype was counted many times. A read error may produce the germline difference seen at one junction end. The V call is TRBV12-3 or TRBV12-4, the J call TRBJ1-4; maybe TRBD1 (5 bases). CDR3 size: 11 residues. DNA for the CDR3: TGTGCCAGCAGGGGGACGGAAACACTGTTTTTT. Translated, it gives CASRGTETLFF.

There are many counts of this clonotype. V and J are TRBV12-3 or TRBV12-4 and TRBJ1-1; D is ambiguous. This CDR3 spans 13 amino acids. V was trimmed by 8 bases and J by 5 bases, leaving 15 bases between them. The DNA of the CDR3 is TGTGCCAGCGGGAATCCCCTGGAGACTGAAGCTTTCTTT. It encodes CASGNPLETEAFF.

This clonotype was found a few times. The V gene is TRBV5-6, the J gene TRBJ1-1; D gene unclear. There are 14 residues in the CDR3. Trimming cost V 0 bases and J 7 bases, with 13 bases left between them. CDR1 and CDR2 (germline): SGHDT, YYEEEE. The CDR3 here is CASSLDLNRDEAFF. The CDR3 DNA follows: TGTGCCAGCAGCTTGGACCTAAACCGGGATGAAGCTTTCTTT.

In regard to this clonotype: A much larger clonotype is one base distant, so this may be a read error. The rearrangement uses TRBV11-2 and TRBJ2-5; possible D gene TRBD2, 5 bases. V lost 6 bases to trimming and J lost 9 bases, with 17 bases between them. The CDR3 sequence is 13 residues long. Germline values: CDR1 SGHAT, CDR2 FQNNGV. CDR3 loop: CASSSDAEEAQYF. In DNA, the CDR3 is TGTGCCAGCAGTTCCGACGCGGAGGAGGCCCAGTACTTC.